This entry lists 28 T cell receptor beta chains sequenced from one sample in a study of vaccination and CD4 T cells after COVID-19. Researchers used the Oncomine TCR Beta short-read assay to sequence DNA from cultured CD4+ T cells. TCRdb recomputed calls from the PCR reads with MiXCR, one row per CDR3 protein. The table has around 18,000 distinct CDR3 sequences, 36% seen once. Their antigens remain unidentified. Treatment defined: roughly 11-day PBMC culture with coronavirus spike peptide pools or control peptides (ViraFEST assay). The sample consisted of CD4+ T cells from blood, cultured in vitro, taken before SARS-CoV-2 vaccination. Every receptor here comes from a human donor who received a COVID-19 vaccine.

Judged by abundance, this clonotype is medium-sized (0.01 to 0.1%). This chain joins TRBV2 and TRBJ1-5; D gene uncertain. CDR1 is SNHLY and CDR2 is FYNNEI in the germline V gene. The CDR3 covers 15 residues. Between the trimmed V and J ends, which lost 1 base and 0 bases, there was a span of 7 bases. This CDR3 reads CASSEGNLSNQPQHF. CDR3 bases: TGTGCCAGCAGTGAAGGGAATCTTAGCAATCAGCCCCAGCATTTT.

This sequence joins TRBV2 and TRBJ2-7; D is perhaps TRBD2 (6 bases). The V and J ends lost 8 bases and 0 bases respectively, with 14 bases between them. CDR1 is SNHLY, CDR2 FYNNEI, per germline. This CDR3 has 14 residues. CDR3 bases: TGTGCCAGCTTACGGGACTCGAGCTCCTACGAGCAGTACTTC. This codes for CASLRDSSSYEQYF.

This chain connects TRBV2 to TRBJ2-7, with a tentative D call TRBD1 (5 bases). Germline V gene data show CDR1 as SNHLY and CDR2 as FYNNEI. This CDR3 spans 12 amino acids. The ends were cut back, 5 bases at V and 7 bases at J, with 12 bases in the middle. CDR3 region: CASSSIRVEQYF. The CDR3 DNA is TGTGCCAGCAGTTCGATCAGGGTGGAGCAGTACTTC. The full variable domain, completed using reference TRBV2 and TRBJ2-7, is EPEVTQTPSHQVTQMGQEVILRCVPISNHLYFYWYRQILGQKVEFLVSFYNNEISEKSEIFDDQFSVERPDGSNFTLKIRSTKLEDSAMYFCASSSIRVEQYFGPGTRLTVT.

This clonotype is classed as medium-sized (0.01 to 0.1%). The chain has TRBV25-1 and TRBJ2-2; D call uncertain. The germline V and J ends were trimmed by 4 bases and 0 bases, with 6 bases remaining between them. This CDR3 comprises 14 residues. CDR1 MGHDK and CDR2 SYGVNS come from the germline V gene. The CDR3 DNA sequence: TGTGCCAGCAGTGTGACACCGAACACCGGGGAGCTGTTTTTT. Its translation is CASSVTPNTGELFF.

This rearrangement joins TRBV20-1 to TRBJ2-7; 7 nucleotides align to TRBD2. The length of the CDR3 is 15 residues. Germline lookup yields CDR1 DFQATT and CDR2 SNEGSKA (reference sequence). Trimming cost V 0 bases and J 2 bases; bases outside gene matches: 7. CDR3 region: CSARESLAATYEQYF. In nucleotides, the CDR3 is TGCAGTGCTAGAGAGAGTCTAGCGGCCACCTACGAGCAGTACTTC.

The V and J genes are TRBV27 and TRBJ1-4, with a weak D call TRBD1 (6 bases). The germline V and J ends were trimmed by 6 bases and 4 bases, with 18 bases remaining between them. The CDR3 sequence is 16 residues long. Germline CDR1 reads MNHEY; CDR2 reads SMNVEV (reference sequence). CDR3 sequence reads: CASSRRFGGDNEKLFF. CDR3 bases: TGTGCCAGCAGCCGAAGGTTCGGGGGCGATAATGAAAAACTGTTTTTT.

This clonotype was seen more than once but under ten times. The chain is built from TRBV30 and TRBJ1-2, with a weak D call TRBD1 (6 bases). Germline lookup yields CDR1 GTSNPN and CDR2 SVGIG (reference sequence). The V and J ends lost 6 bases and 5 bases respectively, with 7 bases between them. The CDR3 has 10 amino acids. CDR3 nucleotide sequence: TGTGCCTGCAGGGGTTATGGCTACACCTTC. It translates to CACRGYGYTF.

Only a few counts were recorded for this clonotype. The CDR3 loop is CASSDRETQYF. The DNA of the CDR3 is TGTGCCAGCAGTGATCGGGAGACCCAGTACTTC. The rearrangement links TRBV25-1 to TRBJ2-5; no clear D. The V gene's germline CDR1 is MGHDK and CDR2 SYGVNS. This CDR3 has 11 residues. V shed 3 bases and J shed 5 bases, with 4 bases lying between them. The full variable domain, its missing parts supplied by reference TRBV25-1 and TRBJ2-5, is EADIYQTPRYLVIGTGKKITLECSQTMGHDKMYWYQQDPGMELHLIHYSYGVNSTEKGDLSSESTVSRIRTEHFPLTLESARPSHTSQYLCASSDRETQYFGPGTRLLVL.

In DNA, the CDR3 is TGTGCCACCAGTACCTCGACATATAGGTCCGGGGAGCTGTTTTTT. This encodes CATSTSTYRSGELFF. The chain uses TRBV24-1 and TRBJ2-2; D unclear. Germline V CDR1 and CDR2: KGHDR, SFDVKD. This CDR3 spans 15 amino acids. The ends were cut back, 6 bases at V and 6 bases at J, with 16 bases in the middle.

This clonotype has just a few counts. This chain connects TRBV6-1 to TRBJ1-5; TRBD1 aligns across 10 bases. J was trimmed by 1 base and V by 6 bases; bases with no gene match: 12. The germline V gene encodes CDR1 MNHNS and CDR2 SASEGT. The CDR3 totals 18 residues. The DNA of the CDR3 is TGTGCCAGCAGAGCGCCGACAGGGGGCGCATCAAGCAATCAGCCCCAGCATTTT. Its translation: CASRAPTGGASSNQPQHF.

The DNA of the CDR3 is TGTGCCAGCAGCTTAGCCGGGACAGACGGGGAGCAGTACTTC. It yields the protein CASSLAGTDGEQYF. V is TRBV7-6 and J is TRBJ2-7; TRBD1 aligns across 7 bases. Germline-derived CDR1 and CDR2 are SGHVS and FNYEAQ. CDR3 length equals 14 residues. Trimming cost V 0 bases and J 7 bases; bases outside gene matches: 6.

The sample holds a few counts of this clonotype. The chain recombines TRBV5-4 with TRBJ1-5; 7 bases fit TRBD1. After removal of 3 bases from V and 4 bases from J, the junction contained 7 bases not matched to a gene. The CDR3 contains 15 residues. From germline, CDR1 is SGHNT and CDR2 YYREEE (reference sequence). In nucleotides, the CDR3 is TGTGCCAGCAGCTCTCAGGGGGGGATAAATCAGCCCCAGCATTTT. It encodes CASSSQGGINQPQHF.

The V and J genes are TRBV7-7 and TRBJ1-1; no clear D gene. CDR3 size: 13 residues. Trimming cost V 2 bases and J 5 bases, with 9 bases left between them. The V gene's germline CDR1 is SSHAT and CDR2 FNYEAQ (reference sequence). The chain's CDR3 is CASSLLEGTEAFF. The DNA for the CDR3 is TGTGCCAGCAGCTTACTGGAAGGGACTGAAGCTTTCTTT.

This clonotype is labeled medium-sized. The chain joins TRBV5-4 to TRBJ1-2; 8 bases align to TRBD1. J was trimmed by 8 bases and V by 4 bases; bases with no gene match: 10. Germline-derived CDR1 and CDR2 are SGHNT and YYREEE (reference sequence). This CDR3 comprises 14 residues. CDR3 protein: CASSPGQAQGGYTF. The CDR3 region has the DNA TGTGCCAGCAGCCCGGGACAGGCACAAGGGGGCTACACCTTC.

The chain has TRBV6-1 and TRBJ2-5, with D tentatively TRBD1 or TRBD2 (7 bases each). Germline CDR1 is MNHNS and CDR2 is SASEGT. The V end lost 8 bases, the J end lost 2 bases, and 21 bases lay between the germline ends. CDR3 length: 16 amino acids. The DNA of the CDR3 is TGTGCCAGCGAGTCCAGCGGGGACAGATGGCAAGAGACCCAGTACTTC. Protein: CASESSGDRWQETQYF.

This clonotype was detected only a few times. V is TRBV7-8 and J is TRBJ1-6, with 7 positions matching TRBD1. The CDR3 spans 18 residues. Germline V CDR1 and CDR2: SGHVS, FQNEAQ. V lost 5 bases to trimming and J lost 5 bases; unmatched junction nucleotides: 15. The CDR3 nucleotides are TGTGCCAGCAGCCTCTCCAACGACAGGGTTTTTGATAATTCACCCCTCCACTTT. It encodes CASSLSNDRVFDNSPLHF.

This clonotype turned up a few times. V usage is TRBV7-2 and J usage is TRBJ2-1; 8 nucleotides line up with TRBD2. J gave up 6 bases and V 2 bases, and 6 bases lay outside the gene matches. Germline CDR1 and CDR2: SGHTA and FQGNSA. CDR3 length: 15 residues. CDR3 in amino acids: CASSLMGSGVNEQFF. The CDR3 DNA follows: TGTGCCAGCAGCTTAATGGGTAGCGGGGTCAATGAGCAGTTCTTC.

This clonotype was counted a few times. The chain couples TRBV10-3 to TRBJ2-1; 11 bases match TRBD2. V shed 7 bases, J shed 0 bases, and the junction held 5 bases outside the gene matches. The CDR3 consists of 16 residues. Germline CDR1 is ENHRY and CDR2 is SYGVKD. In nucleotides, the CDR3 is TGTGCCATCACGGCTAGCGGGGGGACCTCCTACAATGAGCAGTTCTTC. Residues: CAITASGGTSYNEQFF.

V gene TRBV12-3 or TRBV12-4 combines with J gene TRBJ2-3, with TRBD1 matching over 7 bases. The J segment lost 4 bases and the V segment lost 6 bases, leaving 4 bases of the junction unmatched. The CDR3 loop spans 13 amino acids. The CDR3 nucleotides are TGTGCCAGCAGAACCGGGACAGCAGATACGCAGTATTTT. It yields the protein CASRTGTADTQYF.

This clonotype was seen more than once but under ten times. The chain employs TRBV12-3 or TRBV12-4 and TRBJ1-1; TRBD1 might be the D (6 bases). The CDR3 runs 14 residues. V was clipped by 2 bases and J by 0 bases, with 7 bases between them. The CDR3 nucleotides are TGTGCCAGCAGTTTAAACAGGGTGAACACTGAAGCTTTCTTT. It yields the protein CASSLNRVNTEAFF.

CDR3 bases: TGTGCCTGGACCCCCAGGGAGAACACTGAAGCTTTCTTT. Protein sequence: CAWTPRENTEAFF. This chain connects TRBV30 to TRBJ1-1, with D tentatively TRBD1 (5 bases). CDR1 is GTSNPN and CDR2 is SVGIG in the germline V gene (reference sequence). Deletions cut 4 bases from V and 1 base from J, with 10 bases between. The CDR3 sequence is 13 residues long.

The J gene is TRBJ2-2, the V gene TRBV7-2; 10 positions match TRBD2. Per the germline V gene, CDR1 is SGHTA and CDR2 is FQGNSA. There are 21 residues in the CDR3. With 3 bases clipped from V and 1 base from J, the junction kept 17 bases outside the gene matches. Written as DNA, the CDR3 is TGTGCCAGCAGCTTTCGCCGTAGCGGGGGGCGAAACACAATGAACACCGGGGAGCTGTTTTTT. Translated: CASSFRRSGGRNTMNTGELFF.

The CDR3 DNA reads as TGTGCCAGTAGTAGTATATCAGGGCTCGGAAACACCATATATTTT. Translated: CASSSISGLGNTIYF. V gene TRBV19 combines with J gene TRBJ1-3; a weak D match, TRBD1 (5 bases). Trimming removed 4 bases at V and 4 bases at J, with 14 bases between. The germline V gene has CDR1 LNHDA and CDR2 SQIVND (reference sequence). This CDR3 spans 15 amino acids.

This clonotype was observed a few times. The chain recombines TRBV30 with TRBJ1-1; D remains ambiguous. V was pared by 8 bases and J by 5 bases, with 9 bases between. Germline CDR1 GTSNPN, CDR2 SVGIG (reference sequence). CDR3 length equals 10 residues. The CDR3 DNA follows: TGTGCCCTAGCGGGTACTGAAGCTTTCTTT. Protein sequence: CALAGTEAFF.

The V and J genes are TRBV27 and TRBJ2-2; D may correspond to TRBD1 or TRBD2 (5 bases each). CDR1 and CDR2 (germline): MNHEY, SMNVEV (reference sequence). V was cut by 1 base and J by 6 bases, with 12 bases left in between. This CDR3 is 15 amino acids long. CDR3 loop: CASSLFGGSAGELFF. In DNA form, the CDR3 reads TGTGCCAGCAGTTTATTTGGGGGATCGGCCGGGGAGCTGTTTTTT.

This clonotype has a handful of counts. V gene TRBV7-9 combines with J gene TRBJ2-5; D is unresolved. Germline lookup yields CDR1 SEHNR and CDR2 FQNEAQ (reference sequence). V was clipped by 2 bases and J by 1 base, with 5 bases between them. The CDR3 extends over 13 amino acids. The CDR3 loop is CASSLRFQETQYF. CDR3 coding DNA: TGTGCCAGCAGCTTAAGGTTCCAAGAGACCCAGTACTTC. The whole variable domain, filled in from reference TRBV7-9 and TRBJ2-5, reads DTGVSQNPRHKITKRGQNVTFRCDPISEHNRLYWYRQTLGQGPEFLTYFQNEAQLEKSRLLSDRFSAERPKGSFSTLEIQRTEQGDSAMYLCASSLRFQETQYFGPGTRLLVL.

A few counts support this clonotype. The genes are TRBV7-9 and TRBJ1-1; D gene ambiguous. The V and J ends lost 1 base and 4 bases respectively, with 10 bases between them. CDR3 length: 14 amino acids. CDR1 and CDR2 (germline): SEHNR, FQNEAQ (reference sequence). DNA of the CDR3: TGTGCCAGCAGCTTAGGTCTGGGTCTCACTGAAGCTTTCTTT. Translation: CASSLGLGLTEAFF.

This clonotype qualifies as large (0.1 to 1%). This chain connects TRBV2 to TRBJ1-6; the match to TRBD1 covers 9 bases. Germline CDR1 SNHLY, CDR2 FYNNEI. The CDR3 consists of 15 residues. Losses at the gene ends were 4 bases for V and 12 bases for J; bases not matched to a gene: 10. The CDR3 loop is CASSGGQGRWGPLHF. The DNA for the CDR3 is TGTGCCAGCAGTGGGGGACAGGGAAGGTGGGGACCCCTCCACTTT.